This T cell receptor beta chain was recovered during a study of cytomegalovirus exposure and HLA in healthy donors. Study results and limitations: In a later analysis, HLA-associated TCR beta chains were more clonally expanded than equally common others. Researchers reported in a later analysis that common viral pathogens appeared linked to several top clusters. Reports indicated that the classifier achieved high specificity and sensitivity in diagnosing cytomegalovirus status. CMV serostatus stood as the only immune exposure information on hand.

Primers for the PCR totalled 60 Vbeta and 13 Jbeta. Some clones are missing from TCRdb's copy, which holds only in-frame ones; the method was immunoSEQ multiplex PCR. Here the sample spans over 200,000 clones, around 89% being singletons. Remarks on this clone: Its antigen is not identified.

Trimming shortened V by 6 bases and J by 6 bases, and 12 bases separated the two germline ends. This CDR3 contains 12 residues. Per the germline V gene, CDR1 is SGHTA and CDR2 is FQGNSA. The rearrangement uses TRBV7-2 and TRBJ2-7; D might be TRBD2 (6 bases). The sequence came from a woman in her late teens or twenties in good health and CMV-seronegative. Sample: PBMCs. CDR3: CASSLTSIEQYF. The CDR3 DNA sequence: TGTGCCAGCAGTCTTACTAGCATCGAGCAGTACTTC.